The 21 T cell receptor beta chains below were found in one sample sequenced in a study of T cells in Graves' hyperthyroidism and ophthalmopathy. TCR beta CDR3 sequences were amplified from RNA transcripts. With the HTBI primer set, the TCR CDR3 went through a first round of RT-PCR. TCRdb itself ran the multiplex PCR reads through MiXCR, one entry per CDR3 protein. Counted here are about 320,000 distinct CDR3 sequences, over 15% occurring once; the ten biggest clones make up approximately 31%. The sample taken for sequencing was blood. The receptors come from a man aged 25 to 40 with Graves' hyperthyroidism.

Details on this clonotype: This clone may be a read error of a much larger clone one base away. The chain employs TRBV5-6 and TRBJ1-1; unclear D gene. The germline V and J ends were trimmed by 1 base and 2 bases, with 9 bases remaining between them. The CDR3 loop spans 14 amino acids. The germline gives CDR1 SGHDT, CDR2 YYEEEE. The CDR3 nucleotides read TGTGCCAGCAGCTTGATGGGCCCAAACACTGAAGCTTTCTTT. It codes for CASSLMGPNTEAFF.

This clonotype occurred many times. This rearrangement joins TRBV3-1 to TRBJ2-7, with D unclear. From germline, CDR1 is LGHDT and CDR2 YNNKEL (reference sequence). The germline V and J ends were trimmed by 3 bases and 5 bases, with 5 bases remaining between them. CDR3 length: 11 residues. In DNA form, the CDR3 reads TGTGCCAGCAGCCAGGTCCACGAGCAGTACTTC. It is translated as CASSQVHEQYF.

The sample holds a few counts of this clonotype. The CDR3 DNA reads TGCGCCAGTATGAATGGGGCTGGGGCCAACGTCCTGACTTTC. Its translation: CASMNGAGANVLTF. This chain connects TRBV5-1 to TRBJ2-6; D ambiguous. CDR3 length equals 14 residues. Trimming cost V 8 bases and J 2 bases, with 11 bases left between them. Germline CDR1 reads SGHRS; CDR2 reads YFSETQ.

As regards this clonotype: Its ends do not fully match the called genes, so a read error is possible. The J gene is TRBJ1-3, the V gene TRBV2, with unresolved D. CDR1 is SNHLY and CDR2 is FYNNEI in the germline V gene. The CDR3 is 14 amino acids. The CDR3 DNA is TGTGCCAGCACTGACACGAGCTCTGGATACACCATATATTTT. Its translation is CASTDTSSGYTIYF.

At least ten counts were recorded for this clonotype. This chain links TRBV3-1 with TRBJ1-1, with TRBD1 matching over 10 bases. CDR1 and CDR2 (germline): LGHDT, YNNKEL (reference sequence). The CDR3 sequence is 14 residues long. The V gene end was trimmed by 6 bases and the J gene end by 7 bases; junction bases not matched to a gene: 8. CDR3 nucleotide sequence: TGTGCCAGCAGTCTAGACAGGGGGCGAGATGAAGCTTTCTTT. Its translation: CASSLDRGRDEAFF.

This clonotype was recorded many times. The chain carries TRBV20-1 and TRBJ2-3, with D possibly matching TRBD1 (5 bases). The CDR3 spans 12 residues. Germline V gives CDR1 DFQATT, CDR2 SNEGSKA (reference sequence). Trimming took 5 bases from V and 6 from J, leaving 12 bases between them. The CDR3 DNA is TGCAGTGCTTATAGGTCAGGGGATACGCAGTATTTT. Translation gives CSAYRSGDTQYF.

CDR3 sequence (DNA): TGTGCCAGCAGCCAAGGTTCTCCCAACAGGAAGGACCAGCCCCAGCATTTT. As protein: CASSQGSPNRKDQPQHF. The rearrangement links TRBV4-2 to TRBJ1-5, with D perhaps matching TRBD1 (5 bases). CDR1 and CDR2 (germline): LGHNA, YNFKEQ. V lost 1 base and J lost 7, with 20 bases in between. The CDR3 sequence is 17 residues long.

This clonotype was counted at least ten times. The CDR3 region has the DNA TGTGCCAGCAGCAAAGAAACGGGAGGGGGCAATGAGCAGTTCTTC. This sequence encodes CASSKETGGGNEQFF. The chain employs TRBV7-3 and TRBJ2-1; 8 nucleotides match TRBD2. The length of the CDR3 is 15 residues. Germline V gene lookup returns CDR1 SGHTA and CDR2 FQGTGA. V lost 5 bases, J lost 6 bases, and 9 bases stayed unmatched.

This clonotype was picked up a small number of times. This rearrangement joins TRBV5-1 to TRBJ1-1; possibly TRBD1 for D (5 bases). The CDR3 sequence is 14 residues long. From germline, CDR1 is SGHRS and CDR2 YFSETQ. Trimming cost V 3 bases and J 4 bases, with 13 bases left between them. The CDR3 nucleotides are TGCGCCAGCAGCTCCGAGGCGGGGACCACTGAAGCTTTCTTT. This translates into CASSSEAGTTEAFF.

This clonotype has at least ten counts. The rearrangement joins TRBV6-1 to TRBJ2-1; D may correspond to TRBD1 or TRBD2 (7 bases each). CDR3 length: 14 residues. V shed 6 bases and J shed 9 bases, with 18 bases lying between them. Germline V gives CDR1 MNHNS, CDR2 SASEGT. CDR3 nucleotides: TGTGCCAGCAGCAGGGGGGGCTCAGTTCCTGAGCAGTTCTTC. Amino acids: CASSRGGSVPEQFF.

This clonotype came up a few times. V and J are TRBV9 and TRBJ2-7; TRBD2 is a possible D gene (6 bases). CDR3 size: 14 residues. Looked up from germline, CDR1 is SGDLS and CDR2 is YYNGEE. The V and J ends lost 0 bases and 2 bases respectively, with 9 bases between them. The CDR3 here is CASSVAGVAYEQYF. The CDR3 nucleotides read TGTGCCAGCAGCGTAGCGGGGGTAGCCTACGAGCAGTACTTC.

In this sample, this clonotype turned up a few times. This chain links TRBV5-1 with TRBJ2-7; D possibly uses TRBD1 or TRBD2 (6 bases each). Germline CDR1 and CDR2: SGHRS and YFSETQ. The CDR3 spans 15 residues. Between the trimmed V and J ends, which lost 0 bases and 7 bases, there was a span of 17 bases. As DNA, the CDR3 is TGCGCCAGCAGCTTGGAGGGGGGACCGGCTGGGGAGCAGTACTTC. Amino acid sequence: CASSLEGGPAGEQYF.

There are a few counts of this clonotype. The J gene is TRBJ2-3, the V gene TRBV28, with TRBD1 matching over 8 bases. The V and J ends lost 4 bases and 9 bases, in that order; junction bases with no gene match: 3. This CDR3 is 12 amino acids long. Germline CDR1 and CDR2: MDHEN and SYDVKM. The CDR3: CASSWTGRTQYF. As DNA, the CDR3 is TGTGCCAGCAGTTGGACAGGGAGGACGCAGTATTTT.

There are many counts of this clonotype. The V gene is TRBV5-1, the J gene TRBJ1-1; unclear D gene. V was clipped by 1 base and J by 6 bases, with 22 bases between them. The CDR3 is 17 residues long. Germline lookup yields CDR1 SGHRS and CDR2 YFSETQ. This CDR3 is CASSLSRAGRPWSEAFF. In DNA form, the CDR3 reads TGCGCCAGCAGCTTGTCTAGGGCCGGGCGGCCTTGGTCTGAAGCTTTCTTT.

This clonotype was found many times. V usage is TRBV3-1 and J usage is TRBJ1-1; D is ambiguous. The germline CDR1 and CDR2 sequences are LGHDT and YNNKEL (reference sequence). Trimming removed 4 bases from V and 5 bases from J, with 11 bases in between. The length of the CDR3 is 13 residues. CDR3 DNA sequence: TGTGCCAGCAGCCGGGCTGGTTGGACTGAAGCTTTCTTT. Protein product: CASSRAGWTEAFF.

This clonotype came up many times. The V call is TRBV2, the J call TRBJ2-7, with TRBD2 identical over 11 bases. Germline-derived CDR1 and CDR2 are SNHLY and FYNNEI. The CDR3 runs 14 residues. With 9 bases clipped from V and 3 bases from J, the junction kept 7 bases outside the gene matches. The CDR3 sequence is CASEMGLADYEQYF. Written as DNA, the CDR3 is TGTGCCAGTGAAATGGGACTAGCGGACTACGAGCAGTACTTC.

As regards this clonotype: This could be a read error, since a much larger clone is one nucleotide away. The chain carries TRBV7-9 and TRBJ2-7, with D hard to call. Germline V gives CDR1 SEHNR, CDR2 FQNEAQ (reference sequence). The CDR3 runs to 16 residues. The CDR3 DNA reads TGTGCCAGCAGCTCGACCGGGCCAGGATTTCCTTACGAGCGGTACTTC. It codes for CASSSTGPGFPYERYF.

This clonotype was seen repeatedly, ten times or more. The V gene is TRBV2, the J gene TRBJ2-1; D not certain. The CDR3 has 10 amino acids. CDR1 is SNHLY, CDR2 FYNNEI, per germline. Trimming cost V 8 bases and J 12 bases, with 11 bases left between them. The CDR3: CASAEDGQFF. The DNA for the CDR3 is TGTGCCAGCGCCGAGGACGGGCAGTTCTTC.

Many counts were recorded for this clonotype. The gene calls are TRBV5-1 and TRBJ2-1; 8 bases are a match to TRBD2. In germline, CDR1 is SGHRS, CDR2 YFSETQ. The CDR3 runs to 15 residues. Germline trimming cut 0 bases from V and 9 bases from J; bases unmatched to any gene: 8. The DNA of the CDR3 is TGCGCCAGCAGCTTGGATCCAGCGGGAGAGGGTGAGCAGTTCTTC. Translating gives CASSLDPAGEGEQFF. The full variable domain, in which reference TRBV5-1 and TRBJ2-1 provide the parts outside the CDR3, is KAGVTQTPRYLIKTRGQQVTLSCSPISGHRSVSWYQQTPGQGLQFLFEYFSETQRNKGNFPGRFSGRQFSNSRSEMNVSTLELGDSALYLCASSLDPAGEGEQFFGPGTRLTVL.

There are many counts of this clonotype. The chain employs TRBV30 and TRBJ2-7; the match to TRBD2 covers 8 bases. Germline loops: CDR1 GTSNPN, CDR2 SVGIG (reference sequence). This CDR3 region has 13 residues. The junction had 6 bases not matched to a gene; V was cut back by 1 base and J by 7 bases. The CDR3 protein is CAWSDGGAREQYF. DNA for the CDR3: TGTGCCTGGAGTGACGGGGGGGCGAGGGAGCAGTACTTC.

This clonotype was detected many times. V usage is TRBV6-1 and J usage is TRBJ2-1; D is possibly TRBD2 (6 bases). Trimming removed 5 bases at V and 12 bases at J, with 20 bases between. The germline V gene encodes CDR1 MNHNS and CDR2 SASEGT. The CDR3 totals 14 residues. The DNA for the CDR3 is TGTGCCAGCAGTTCTCCCGGGACTGGCGACGGGCAGTTCTTC. It encodes CASSSPGTGDGQFF.